A single sample is the source of the 20 T cell receptor beta chains below, sequenced in a study of response to subunit inactivated influenza vaccine. MiXCR, run by TCRdb on the RT-PCR reads, gives a single entry per CDR3 protein. The sample contains over 150,000 distinct CDR3 sequences, about 11% of which appear only once. The specimen was non-naive T cells sorted from PBMCs, collected around seven weeks after vaccination. The receptors were sampled from a man aged 50 or older who received an inactivated influenza vaccine.

This clonotype was observed many times. The chain uses TRBV12-3 or TRBV12-4 and TRBJ2-1, with TRBD1 matching 7 bases. CDR3 length equals 13 residues. V trimming: 3 bases; J trimming: 9 bases; junction bases outside the gene matches: 5. This CDR3 is CASSFRQGGEQFF. DNA for the CDR3: TGTGCCAGCAGTTTCCGACAGGGCGGTGAGCAGTTCTTC.

This clonotype was counted a few times. The chain couples TRBV24-1 to TRBJ2-6, with 9 bases that match TRBD1. The length of the CDR3 is 16 residues. V lost 12 bases, J lost 0 bases, and 8 bases stayed unmatched. From germline, CDR1 is KGHDR and CDR2 SFDVKD. CDR3: CAASGQGDSGANVLTF. CDR3 nucleotides: TGTGCCGCTTCGGGACAGGGAGACTCTGGGGCCAACGTCCTGACTTTC.

This clonotype showed up many times. The rearrangement joins TRBV9 to TRBJ2-3; TRBD2 agrees at 7 bases. Germline values: CDR1 SGDLS, CDR2 YYNGEE. This CDR3 has 16 residues. Trimming cost V 0 bases and J 2 bases; bases outside gene matches: 6. The chain's CDR3 is CASSVGSGLITDTQYF. The CDR3 coding sequence is TGTGCCAGCAGCGTAGGTAGCGGGCTCATCACAGATACGCAGTATTTT.

This clonotype was counted a few times. J is TRBJ1-2 and V is TRBV7-2; D call uncertain. The germline gives CDR1 SGHTA, CDR2 FQGNSA. The CDR3 contains 14 residues. V shed 5 bases and J shed 0 bases, with 10 bases lying between them. The DNA for the CDR3 is TGTGCCAGCAGCCGAAAAATATCTAACTATGGCTACACCTTC. Its translation is CASSRKISNYGYTF.

About this clonotype: At one of its ends the junction is not consistent with the germline gene, which may arise from a read error. The V and J genes are TRBV5-8 and TRBJ2-5, with D tentatively TRBD2 (5 bases). Germline V gene sequence: CDR1 SGHTS, CDR2 YDEGEE. The CDR3 length is 13 residues. The CDR3 reads CASSPPGFETRYF. CDR3 DNA sequence: TGTGCCAGCAGCCCGCCGGGGTTCGAGACCCGGTACTTC.

In this sample, this clonotype turned up many times. This chain joins TRBV5-1 and TRBJ1-2, with no clear D. Germline V gene data show CDR1 as SGHRS and CDR2 as YFSETQ. CDR3 length equals 14 residues. V lost 0 bases to trimming and J lost 4 bases, with 10 bases between them. Here the CDR3 reads CASSLEQKGYGYTF. The CDR3, as DNA: TGCGCCAGCAGCTTGGAGCAGAAAGGCTATGGCTACACCTTC.

This clonotype was seen at least ten times. The chain carries TRBV5-1 and TRBJ2-1, with D possibly being TRBD1 (7 bases). V lost 3 bases and J lost 7, with 14 bases in between. Per germline, CDR1 SGHRS and CDR2 YFSETQ. The length of the CDR3 is 14 residues. The CDR3 DNA reads TGCGCCAGCAGCTCGACAGGGAGGAGAAATGAGCAGTTCTTC. Translation: CASSSTGRRNEQFF.

The CDR3 nucleotides read TGTGCCAGCAGCCGGGACAGGGTTGGGACCGGGGAGCTGTTTTTT. Translating gives CASSRDRVGTGELFF. The chain combines TRBV11-2 with TRBJ2-2; 9 bases match TRBD1. Germline lookup yields CDR1 SGHAT and CDR2 FQNNGV. The CDR3 is 15 residues long. Trimming at V came to 5 bases and at J to 5 bases, leaving 6 bases not matched to a gene.

The V gene is TRBV12-3 or TRBV12-4, the J gene TRBJ1-5; D gene ambiguous. Trimming took off 6 bases at V and 2 bases at J, with 14 bases between the two ends. The CDR3 is 15 residues long. The CDR3: CASSPVGSRNQPQHF. The CDR3, as DNA: TGTGCCAGCAGCCCGGTGGGGAGCCGCAATCAGCCCCAGCATTTT.

The gene calls are TRBV12-3 or TRBV12-4 and TRBJ2-3, with D uncertain. The CDR3 runs to 13 residues. V was trimmed by 6 bases and J by 3 bases, leaving 10 bases between them. CDR3 in amino acids: CASSPAWTDTQYF. CDR3 nucleotide sequence: TGTGCCAGCAGCCCCGCGTGGACAGATACGCAGTATTTT.

The chain is built from TRBV28 and TRBJ1-1; D unclear. CDR3 length: 16 amino acids. V shed 1 base and J shed 0 bases, with 12 bases lying between them. Germline-derived CDR1 and CDR2 are MDHEN and SYDVKM. CDR3: CASSLSGGIMNTEAFF. CDR3 coding DNA: TGTGCCAGCAGTTTATCGGGCGGGATTATGAACACTGAAGCTTTCTTT.

This clonotype was counted a few times. The chain is built from TRBV24-1 and TRBJ2-1; possible D gene TRBD2, 5 bases. The CDR3 runs to 12 residues. The germline V gene encodes CDR1 KGHDR and CDR2 SFDVKD. V was clipped by 1 base and J by 12 bases, with 9 bases between them. CDR3 nucleotides: TGTGCCACCAGTGATTTCCGGGGATCGCAGTTCTTC. The encoded protein is CATSDFRGSQFF.

This rearrangement joins TRBV10-2 to TRBJ2-1; no clear D gene. CDR1 and CDR2 (germline): WSHSY, SAAADI. V lost 4 bases and J 0 bases, leaving 7 bases between the germline ends. The CDR3 extends over 14 amino acids. The CDR3 spells CASSGYSSYNEQFF. The CDR3 bases are TGCGCCAGCAGTGGTTACAGCTCCTACAATGAGCAGTTCTTC.

V is TRBV7-2 and J is TRBJ2-7; 7 nucleotides agree with TRBD1. There are 14 residues in the CDR3. The ends lost 5 bases at V and 3 bases at J; junction bases unmatched: 7. Germline V gene data show CDR1 as SGHTA and CDR2 as FQGNSA. CDR3 amino acids: CASSAYRGSYEQYF. The CDR3 region has the DNA TGTGCCAGCAGCGCATACAGGGGTAGCTACGAGCAGTACTTC.

This clonotype has ten or more counts. The rearrangement links TRBV2 to TRBJ1-1; D perhaps matches TRBD1 (5 bases). The CDR3 is made up of 14 amino acids. V was cut by 3 bases and J by 2 bases, with 10 bases left in between. Germline values: CDR1 SNHLY, CDR2 FYNNEI. This chain's CDR3 is CASSEQGLNTEAFF. Written as DNA, the CDR3 is TGTGCCAGCAGTGAGCAGGGCCTTAACACTGAAGCTTTCTTT.

The rearrangement joins TRBV10-3 to TRBJ1-2, with 8 bases fitting TRBD1. V gave up 11 bases and J gave up 4 bases; unmatched junction bases: 15. The CDR3 totals 15 residues. From germline, CDR1 is ENHRY and CDR2 SYGVKD. CDR3 region: CAARGKDRAIYGYTF. CDR3 in DNA: TGTGCCGCGCGGGGAAAGGACAGGGCGATCTATGGCTACACCTTC.

This clonotype was counted a few times. The chain employs TRBV6-5 and TRBJ2-7, with a possible D match to TRBD2 (5 bases). This CDR3 contains 14 residues. Germline V gene sequence: CDR1 MNHEY, CDR2 SVGAGI. The V and J ends lost 3 bases and 2 bases respectively, with 11 bases between them. The CDR3 DNA sequence: TGTGCCAGCAGTTATTATGCGGGTCCCTACGAGCAGTACTTC. Its protein is CASSYYAGPYEQYF.

This chain uses TRBV5-1 with TRBJ2-1; 11 bases are shared with TRBD2. Looked up from germline, CDR1 is SGHRS and CDR2 is YFSETQ. The J segment lost 4 bases and the V segment lost 1 base, leaving 4 bases of the junction unmatched. The CDR3 consists of 16 residues. The chain's CDR3 is CASSLTSGGPYNEQFF. CDR3 nucleotide sequence: TGCGCCAGCAGCTTGACTAGCGGGGGCCCATACAATGAGCAGTTCTTC.

This clonotype appeared a few times. This chain connects TRBV2 to TRBJ1-2; a weak D match, TRBD1 (5 bases). The length of the CDR3 is 14 residues. The germline V and J ends were trimmed by 0 bases and 8 bases, with 13 bases remaining between them. In germline, CDR1 is SNHLY, CDR2 FYNNEI. The CDR3 region is CASSEAGRGRGYTF. CDR3 in DNA: TGTGCCAGCAGTGAAGCGGGAAGGGGCCGCGGCTACACCTTC.

V usage is TRBV20-1 and J usage is TRBJ2-1; 7 bases match TRBD1. The V gene's germline CDR1 is DFQATT and CDR2 SNEGSKA (reference sequence). Trimming at V came to 0 bases and at J to 3 bases, leaving 5 bases not matched to a gene. This CDR3 region has 15 residues. CDR3 DNA sequence: TGCAGTGCTAGAGATCCGACAGGGTACTACAATGAGCAGTTCTTC. Translation: CSARDPTGYYNEQFF.